The clone carrying this T cell receptor beta chain was detected only a few times. Its antigen remains unknown. The sample originates from a study of beta chain features in type 1 diabetes. Blood was drawn once from each donor into heparinised tubes. The draws averaged roughly 120 mL. Cells sorted by CD45RO/CCR7/CD25/CD127/CD95/CD27 comprised CD4+ naive, central memory, regulatory and stem cell-like memory cells. Investigators reverse transcribed all isolated RNA, so they sequenced expressed TCRB transcripts. Measured with immunoSEQ multiplex PCR; TCRdb has only the in-frame clones, and not every one. The table shows about 160,000 clones, with approximately 8.8% occurring only once. Study-wide results and caveats: There were fewer insertions and more deletions at the VDJ junctions of type 1 diabetes patients. TCRB CDR3 length was moderately but significantly reduced in all four CD4+ subsets of Type 1 diabetes patients. Equally in patients and controls, shorter templates might have been favored by PCR.

Sequencing input: central memory CD4+ T cells from blood. This sequence originates from a woman aged 30 to 39 with type 1 diabetes.

The CDR3 loop reads CSVIGQDSYEQYF. The DNA of the CDR3 is TGCAGCGTTATTGGGCAGGACTCCTACGAGCAGTACTTC. The chain combines TRBV29-1 with TRBJ2-7; no definite D call. This CDR3 region has 13 residues. Per the germline V gene, CDR1 is SQVTM and CDR2 is ANQGSEA. V dropped 5 bases and J dropped 0 bases, with 11 bases sitting between them.